Sequencing of this T cell receptor beta chain was carried out in a study of beta chain features in type 1 diabetes. Across the study: Sorted cells, about 99 million in number, were examined across all samples.

One heparinised draw, averaging around 120 mL, was taken per donor. Expressed TCRB transcripts were sequenced because the entire RNA isolate underwent reverse transcription. TCRdb keeps only in-frame clones here, not all; method: immunoSEQ multiplex PCR. The table records hundreds of thousands of clones, 9.5% to 12% of them present only once. As to this clone: Its target is unknown.

Findings of the study overall: More deletions and fewer insertions at VDJ junctions were found in patients with type 1 diabetes.

CDR1 and CDR2 (germline): SGHVS, FQNEAQ. V trimming: 1 base; J trimming: 6 bases; junction bases outside the gene matches: 10. The length of the CDR3 is 16 residues. This sequence originates from a woman aged 25 to 39 in good health. Sequencing was carried out using naive CD4+ T cells from blood. The V call is TRBV7-8, the J call TRBJ2-7; TRBD2 aligns across 9 bases. CDR3 protein: CASSLDSGRIGPEQYF. CDR3 in DNA: TGTGCCAGCAGCTTAGATAGCGGGAGAATAGGGCCCGAGCAGTACTTC.